The 30 T cell receptor beta chains below come from one sample, sequenced in a study of cytomegalovirus exposure and HLA in healthy donors. Method: immunoSEQ multiplex PCR; TCRdb's copy keeps in-frame clones and lacks some. There are some 140,000 clones in the sample; just under 85% occur only once, and approximately 30% lies in the top ten. Sample: PBMCs. The receptors come from a man younger than 40 in good health and CMV-seropositive.

This rearrangement joins TRBV10-3 to TRBJ2-6, with 7 positions matching TRBD1. Trimming took 0 bases from V and 2 from J; bases not matched to a gene: 1. The CDR3 has 16 amino acids. Germline V CDR1 and CDR2: ENHRY, SYGVKD. The CDR3 nucleotides read TGTGCCATCAGTGAGTCGCAGGGGGCTGGGGCCAACGTCCTGACTTTC. As protein: CAISESQGAGANVLTF.

V is TRBV7-2 and J is TRBJ2-5; 7 nucleotides align to TRBD2. CDR1 and CDR2 from the germline V gene are SGHTA and FQGNSA. After removal of 1 base from V and 5 bases from J, the junction contained 7 bases not matched to a gene. The CDR3 is 15 amino acids. The CDR3 region is CASSLGQRDRETQYF. DNA for the CDR3: TGTGCCAGCAGCTTAGGACAGCGGGATCGCGAGACCCAGTACTTC.

The CDR3 DNA sequence: TGTGCCAGCAGCCCCGGGGGGACTAATGAAAAACTGTTTTTT. It translates to CASSPGGTNEKLFF. This chain joins TRBV28 and TRBJ1-4; a possible D gene is TRBD1 (5 bases). This CDR3 is built from 14 residues. V was cut by 6 bases and J by 2 bases, with 10 bases left in between. The germline gives CDR1 MDHEN, CDR2 SYDVKM.

This chain joins TRBV27 and TRBJ2-3; 8 bases align to TRBD2. Germline V gives CDR1 MNHEY, CDR2 SMNVEV (reference sequence). V lost 5 bases, J lost 2 bases, and 12 bases stayed unmatched. The CDR3 totals 17 residues. The CDR3 region has the DNA TGTGCCAGCAGTCGACCCTCGTCTAGCGGGTACACAGATACGCAGTATTTT. Encoded protein: CASSRPSSSGYTDTQYF.

The chain links TRBV5-4 to TRBJ2-1; perhaps TRBD2 as D (6 bases). V gave up 4 bases and J gave up 2 bases, with 22 bases separating them. The CDR3 loop spans 18 amino acids. Germline V gene lookup returns CDR1 SGHNT and CDR2 YYREEE (reference sequence). The CDR3 protein is CASSLPSRGKSTYNEQFF. For the CDR3, the DNA is TGTGCCAGCAGCCTCCCCTCTCGCGGGAAGTCTACCTACAATGAGCAGTTCTTC.

This rearrangement joins TRBV18 to TRBJ2-1, with 7 nucleotides matching TRBD2. Per the germline V gene, CDR1 is KGHSH and CDR2 is LQKENI. Trimming at V came to 2 bases and at J to 3 bases, leaving 7 bases not matched to a gene. This CDR3 comprises 16 residues. Written as DNA, the CDR3 is TGTGCCAGCTCACCAGCGTCTCGGACTAGCTACAATGAGCAGTTCTTC. Translation gives CASSPASRTSYNEQFF.

The chain couples TRBV10-3 to TRBJ1-2; D possibly corresponds to TRBD1 (6 bases). The germline CDR1 and CDR2 sequences are ENHRY and SYGVKD. The CDR3 is 17 residues long. V was clipped by 0 bases and J by 3 bases, with 17 bases between them. The CDR3 is CAISESNYLGGDYGYTF. The CDR3, as DNA: TGTGCCATCAGTGAGTCGAACTATTTAGGGGGGGACTATGGCTACACCTTC.

The V call is TRBV27, the J call TRBJ1-2; D possibly corresponds to TRBD1 (5 bases). This CDR3 spans 14 amino acids. Trimming pared 5 bases from V and 0 bases from J, leaving 10 bases between. Germline CDR1 MNHEY, CDR2 SMNVEV (reference sequence). CDR3 sequence reads: CASSIDSTNYGYTF. The CDR3 DNA reads as TGTGCCAGCAGTATCGACAGTACTAACTATGGCTACACCTTC.

J is TRBJ2-7 and V is TRBV7-3, with a possible D match to TRBD1 (6 bases). Per germline, CDR1 SGHTA and CDR2 FQGTGA. This CDR3 has 13 amino acids. Trimming took off 3 bases at V and 6 bases at J, with 12 bases between the two ends. The CDR3 nucleotides read TGTGCCAGCAGCTTTCAATGGGACACCGAGCAGTACTTC. Protein product: CASSFQWDTEQYF.

The chain carries TRBV5-4 and TRBJ2-1, with TRBD2 matching over 11 bases. This CDR3 has 16 residues. Trimming removed 4 bases from V and 5 bases from J; junction bases left unmatched: 8. Per germline, CDR1 SGHNT and CDR2 YYREEE (reference sequence). The CDR3 DNA is TGTGCCAGCAGCCCTAGACTAGCGGGATTTCACAATGAGCAGTTCTTC. This sequence encodes CASSPRLAGFHNEQFF.

The chain is built from TRBV19 and TRBJ1-2, with 7 positions matching TRBD1. Germline CDR1 reads LNHDA; CDR2 reads SQIVND (reference sequence). This CDR3 has 15 residues. The V gene end was trimmed by 3 bases and the J gene end by 0 bases; junction bases not matched to a gene: 4. CDR3 sequence (DNA): TGTGCCAGTAGTATGAGGACAGGCTCTAACTATGGCTACACCTTC. Translating gives CASSMRTGSNYGYTF. The entire variable domain, with the rest obtained from reference TRBV19 and TRBJ1-2, is as follows: DGGITQSPKYLFRKEGQNVTLSCEQNLNHDAMYWYRQDPGQGLRLIYYSQIVNDFQKGDIAEGYSVSREKKESFPLTVTSAQKNPTAFYLCASSMRTGSNYGYTFGSGTRLTVV.

CDR3 loop: CASSLLGGGIYGYTF. The CDR3 DNA reads as TGTGCCAGCAGTTTATTAGGGGGGGGGATCTATGGCTACACCTTC. This chain connects TRBV27 to TRBJ1-2; possible D gene TRBD1, 6 bases. With 1 base removed from V and 4 bases from J, the gap between germline ends came to 13 bases. CDR3 size: 15 residues. Germline CDR1 MNHEY, CDR2 SMNVEV (reference sequence).

The chain recombines TRBV7-2 with TRBJ1-2; no definite D call. V gave up 2 bases and J gave up 8 bases, with 9 bases separating them. The length of the CDR3 is 12 residues. Germline values: CDR1 SGHTA, CDR2 FQGNSA. The CDR3 here is CASSLLAGGYTF. CDR3 bases: TGTGCCAGCAGCTTACTGGCGGGCGGCTACACCTTC. The variable domain in full, completed from reference TRBV7-2 and TRBJ1-2, reads GAGVSQSPSNKVTEKGKDVELRCDPISGHTALYWYRQSLGQGLEFLIYFQGNSAPDKSGLPSDRFSAERTGGSVSTLTIQRTQQEDSAVYLCASSLLAGGYTFGSGTRLTVV.

J is TRBJ1-3 and V is TRBV15; 9 bases map to TRBD1. The CDR3 is 17 residues long. Germline values: CDR1 LNHNV, CDR2 YYDKDF (reference sequence). V trimming: 3 bases; J trimming: 4 bases; junction bases outside the gene matches: 10. The CDR3 coding sequence is TGTGCCACCAGCAGCCCCGACAGGGGGTTCGACGGAAACACCATATATTTT. Its protein product is CATSSPDRGFDGNTIYF.

V is TRBV7-2 and J is TRBJ1-1; D is undetermined. Germline V CDR1 and CDR2: SGHTA, FQGNSA. Trimming cost V 1 base and J 0 bases, with 6 bases left between them. The CDR3 length is 14 residues. The chain's CDR3 is CASSLGGLNTEAFF. CDR3 in DNA: TGTGCCAGCAGCTTAGGAGGCTTGAACACTGAAGCTTTCTTT.

This chain links TRBV7-2 with TRBJ2-7, with D tentatively TRBD2 (5 bases). Per the germline V gene, CDR1 is SGHTA and CDR2 is FQGNSA. The CDR3 sequence is 14 residues long. The ends were cut back, 0 bases at V and 4 bases at J, with 10 bases in the middle. The CDR3 protein is CASSLAGGRYEQYF. CDR3 in DNA: TGTGCCAGCAGCTTAGCAGGAGGCCGGTACGAGCAGTACTTC.

The gene calls are TRBV19 and TRBJ1-5, with 7 bases matching TRBD1. CDR1 LNHDA and CDR2 SQIVND come from the germline V gene (reference sequence). This CDR3 comprises 15 residues. Trimming cost V 3 bases and J 4 bases; bases outside gene matches: 6. CDR3 sequence: CASSMRGTVNQPQHF. CDR3 in DNA: TGTGCCAGTAGTATGAGAGGGACAGTTAATCAGCCCCAGCATTTT.

The chain has TRBV19 and TRBJ1-1; 12 bases map to TRBD1. CDR3 length: 15 amino acids. Looked up from germline, CDR1 is LNHDA and CDR2 is SQIVND (reference sequence). The V gene end was trimmed by 2 bases and the J gene end by 11 bases; junction bases not matched to a gene: 9. CDR3 protein: CASSIRWGQGAKAFF. Here the CDR3 DNA reads TGTGCCAGTAGTATACGTTGGGGACAGGGGGCGAAGGCTTTCTTT.

This rearrangement joins TRBV7-8 to TRBJ2-2, with unresolved D. Trimming left V 1 base short and J 0 bases short, with 18 bases between. CDR1 and CDR2 (germline): SGHVS, FQNEAQ. This CDR3 is built from 19 residues. CDR3 nucleotide sequence: TGTGCCAGCAGCTTAGTTGTCCGAGGAACCCGCTCGAACACCGGGGAGCTGTTTTTT. Amino acids: CASSLVVRGTRSNTGELFF.

V is TRBV5-5 and J is TRBJ2-7; 7 nucleotides match TRBD1. This CDR3 is 15 amino acids long. V lost 0 bases to trimming and J lost 3 bases; unmatched junction nucleotides: 6. Per the germline V gene, CDR1 is SGHKS and CDR2 is YYEKEE (reference sequence). CDR3 coding DNA: TGTGCCAGCAGCTTGGGACCGGGACAGAACTACGAGCAGTACTTC. It yields the protein CASSLGPGQNYEQYF.

The genes are TRBV4-3 and TRBJ2-1, with TRBD2 matching 8 bases. The junction had 2 bases not matched to a gene; V was cut back by 3 bases and J by 4 bases. CDR1 is LGHNA, CDR2 YSLEER, per germline. This CDR3 is built from 14 residues. CDR3 sequence (DNA): TGCGCCAGCAGCCACCCGGGGGGGTACAATGAGCAGTTCTTC. Translating it yields CASSHPGGYNEQFF.

CDR3 nucleotide sequence: TGCGCCAGCAGCTTGAGCAAGTGGGGGCGCGACTATGGCTACACCTTC. Amino acid sequence: CASSLSKWGRDYGYTF. The chain recombines TRBV5-1 with TRBJ1-2, with a weak D call TRBD1 (6 bases). From germline, CDR1 is SGHRS and CDR2 YFSETQ. V lost 1 base and J 3 bases, leaving 16 bases between the germline ends. The CDR3 is 16 amino acids.

V is TRBV5-1 and J is TRBJ2-7, with TRBD1 matching 7 bases. The J segment lost 0 bases and the V segment lost 4 bases, leaving 7 bases of the junction unmatched. The CDR3 runs to 15 residues. Germline-derived CDR1 and CDR2 are SGHRS and YFSETQ. In nucleotides, the CDR3 is TGCGCCAGCAGCCGGACGACAGGGAACTCCTACGAGCAGTACTTC. Translation gives CASSRTTGNSYEQYF. Drawing the rest from reference TRBV5-1 and TRBJ2-7, the complete variable domain is KAGVTQTPRYLIKTRGQQVTLSCSPISGHRSVSWYQQTPGQGLQFLFEYFSETQRNKGNFPGRFSGRQFSNSRSEMNVSTLELGDSALYLCASSRTTGNSYEQYFGPGTRLTVT.

This clone was seen a single time. The gene calls are TRBV18 and TRBJ2-3, with 9 bases lining up with TRBD2. The trim removed 1 base at V and 4 bases at J, leaving 12 bases unmatched. This CDR3 has 18 residues. The germline V gene has CDR1 KGHSH and CDR2 LQKENI. For the CDR3, the DNA is TGTGCCAGCTCACCACTCTCGGTTAGCGGGGGCGCGGCAGATACGCAGTATTTT. Its protein product is CASSPLSVSGGAADTQYF.

The chain is built from TRBV6-1 and TRBJ1-1, with a possible D match to TRBD1 (6 bases). The CDR3 covers 14 residues. Germline V gene data show CDR1 as MNHNS and CDR2 as SASEGT. V was shortened by 8 bases and J by 3 bases, with 16 bases between the two germline ends. The CDR3 loop is CASSPRGGYTEAFF. DNA for the CDR3: TGTGCCAGCTCCCCGAGGGGGGGGTACACTGAAGCTTTCTTT.

V is TRBV5-1 and J is TRBJ1-3, with 7 bases lining up with TRBD1. V lost 8 bases to trimming and J lost 0 bases; unmatched junction nucleotides: 2. The CDR3 is 13 amino acids. Germline loops: CDR1 SGHRS, CDR2 YFSETQ. The CDR3 here is CASRDSSGNTIYF. The CDR3 coding sequence is TGCGCCAGTAGGGACAGCTCTGGAAACACCATATATTTT.

The genes are TRBV2 and TRBJ1-2; D possibly corresponds to TRBD1 (5 bases). Trimming cost V 5 bases and J 7 bases, with 17 bases left between them. In germline, CDR1 is SNHLY, CDR2 FYNNEI. This CDR3 has 14 residues. CDR3 loop: CASSQRLTESGYTF. CDR3 nucleotides: TGTGCCAGCAGTCAACGTTTGACAGAATCTGGCTACACCTTC.

This clone was detected only a few times. This sequence joins TRBV5-4 and TRBJ1-6; 7 bases map to TRBD1. Germline CDR1 and CDR2: SGHNT and YYREEE (reference sequence). The CDR3 runs 14 residues. V lost 0 bases to trimming and J lost 8 bases; unmatched junction nucleotides: 2. The CDR3: CASSLGRGDSPLHF. DNA of the CDR3: TGTGCCAGCAGCTTGGGCAGGGGGGATTCACCCCTCCACTTT.

The CDR3 loop reads CASSPGRGILDGYTF. The DNA for the CDR3 is TGTGCCAGCAGCCCCGGGAGGGGGATCTTGGATGGCTACACCTTC. The chain links TRBV27 to TRBJ1-2; possibly TRBD1 for D (6 bases). The CDR3 sequence is 15 residues long. Germline V CDR1 and CDR2: MNHEY, SMNVEV (reference sequence). The germline V and J ends were trimmed by 6 bases and 6 bases, with 20 bases remaining between them.

The chain links TRBV7-2 to TRBJ2-5; TRBD2 matches 8 bases. Germline V gene sequence: CDR1 SGHTA, CDR2 FQGNSA. CDR3 size: 13 residues. V was clipped by 5 bases and J by 4 bases; unmatched bases: 3. The CDR3 spells CASSRGLGETQYF. The CDR3 region has the DNA TGTGCCAGCAGCAGGGGACTAGGAGAGACCCAGTACTTC.